This TCR beta chain was identified in a study of B cell selection in AIRE deficiency. Details on this clone: Its cognate antigen is unknown.

Notes on the study in general: Shared Treg sequences were biased toward short CDR3s with few non-templated nucleotide insertions. Tconv and Treg cells from AIRE-deficient patients resembled healthy donors in TCRBV usage, CDR3 length and diversity. Roughly a third of healthy-shared Treg TCRbeta sequences appeared in patient Tconv cells.

J lost 6 bases, V lost 4 bases, and 16 bases had no gene match. The CDR3 spans 17 residues. Germline V gene sequence: CDR1 MGHRA, CDR2 YSYEKL. The assay was immunoSEQ multiplex PCR, and TCRdb's table has in-frame clones only and misses some. The sample shows 20,000 to 25,000 clones, almost 97% of them seen only once. The sorted conventional CD4 T cells were gated as CD4+CD127+. Material: conventional CD4+ T cells sorted from PBMCs. The chain has TRBV4-1 and TRBJ1-2; 8 nucleotides align to TRBD1. This receptor was obtained from a human donor with AIRE deficiency. CDR3 sequence: CASSRTDLTGVVDGYTF. The CDR3 DNA reads TGCGCCAGCAGCCGGACGGATTTGACAGGGGTGGTTGATGGCTACACCTTC.